A selection of T cell receptor beta chains follows, all from one sample in a study of blood T cell repertoires in COVID-19. Clones were read by immunoSEQ multiplex PCR, and TCRdb kept only the in-frame ones, dropping some. Of 250,000 or so clones listed, approximately 90% were seen once; the top ten hold roughly 9%. The material sequenced was PBMCs or T cells enriched from blood (not recorded which). These receptors originate from a man aged 40-49 years who had recovered from COVID-19. Each CDR3 is given with its conserved first and last residue. A D gene is named only where the DNA matches it firmly. Part of the rows lack a size; the others show once, few, many or a class for expanded clones.

d_call clone_size j_call v_call cdr3_nt cdr3_aa
. . TRBJ2-7 TRBV6-5 TGTGCCAGTGATATGTCGAGTACCTACGAGCAGTACTTC CASDMSSTYEQYF
TRBD1 once TRBJ2-5 TRBV7-3 TGTGCCAGCAGCTCGGACAGGGGAGAGACCCAGTACTTC CASSSDRGETQYF
TRBD1 . TRBJ2-7 TRBV9 TGTGCCAGCAGCGTAGAGGACAGGGGCTCCTACGAGCAGTACTTC CASSVEDRGSYEQYF
TRBD1 . TRBJ2-7 TRBV27 TGTGCCAGCAGTATGGACAGGGAAGGATACGAGCAGTACTTC CASSMDREGYEQYF
TRBD2 . TRBJ2-1 TRBV7-6 TGTGCCAGCAGCTTAGGTAGAGTGTTGGCTAGCGGGAAGAATGAGCAGTTCTTC CASSLGRVLASGKNEQFF
TRBD2 once TRBJ2-3 TRBV27 TGTGCCAGCAGTCGGATTAGCGGGGGCACAGATACGCAGTATTTT CASSRISGGTDTQYF
. . TRBJ1-5 TRBV25-1 TGTGCCAGCAGTGTAGACACTAATCAGCCCCAGCATTTT CASSVDTNQPQHF
. . TRBJ2-2 TRBV6-5 TGTGCCAGCAATCGACTAGCGAACACCGGGGAGCTGTTTTTT CASNRLANTGELFF
. once TRBJ1-3 TRBV7-5 TGTGCCAGAAGCTTTGACAGGGGTCCTGGAAACACCATATATTTT CARSFDRGPGNTIYF
. . TRBJ1-4 TRBV6-5 TGTGCCATCCGCCGATCGGGGGGTAATGAAAAACTGTTTTTT CAIRRSGGNEKLFF
. . TRBJ2-7 TRBV29-1 TGCAGCGTTGGGGCAGGGTCCTACGAGCAGTACTTC CSVGAGSYEQYF
TRBD2 . TRBJ2-2 TRBV7-8 TGTGCCAGCAGCTTAGTAGCGGGGGGGACGAACACCGGGGAGCTGTTTTTT CASSLVAGGTNTGELFF
. . TRBJ1-1 TRBV19 TGTGCCAGTAGGACAGGAGCTATGAACACTGAAGCTTTCTTT CASRTGAMNTEAFF
. . TRBJ2-7 TRBV6-6 TGTGCCAGCAGTTACGGGACAACCTACGAGCAGTACTTC CASSYGTTYEQYF
TRBD2 once TRBJ2-1 TRBV7-9 TGTGCCAGCAGCTTACGGACTAGCGGAAACAATGAGCAGTTCTTC CASSLRTSGNNEQFF
. . TRBJ2-7 TRBV18 TGTGCCAGCTCACGAGCCCCGGACAGCGAAGCCTACGAGCAGTACTTC CASSRAPDSEAYEQYF